Here is one T cell receptor (beta chain) with its context. Here immunoSEQ multiplex PCR was the method, and the copy in TCRdb shows in-frame clones only, minus some. Among 76,000 or so clones, around 93% were seen once, and the ten largest hold 0.75%. The data derive from a study of T cell changes during pregnancy in multiple sclerosis. CDR3 length: 16 amino acids. V dropped 1 base and J dropped 1 base, with 11 bases sitting between them. Germline CDR1 reads SGHTA; CDR2 reads FQGNSA. The chain combines TRBV7-2 with TRBJ1-5; D might be TRBD1 (5 bases). The sequencing here drew on peripheral blood, taken in the second trimester of pregnancy. This clonotype originated in a female donor in good health, enrolled as a control in a pregnancy study. For the CDR3, the DNA is TGTGCCAGCAGCTTAGACGCAGGGTCAAGCAATCAGCCCCAGCATTTT. Translated: CASSLDAGSSNQPQHF.